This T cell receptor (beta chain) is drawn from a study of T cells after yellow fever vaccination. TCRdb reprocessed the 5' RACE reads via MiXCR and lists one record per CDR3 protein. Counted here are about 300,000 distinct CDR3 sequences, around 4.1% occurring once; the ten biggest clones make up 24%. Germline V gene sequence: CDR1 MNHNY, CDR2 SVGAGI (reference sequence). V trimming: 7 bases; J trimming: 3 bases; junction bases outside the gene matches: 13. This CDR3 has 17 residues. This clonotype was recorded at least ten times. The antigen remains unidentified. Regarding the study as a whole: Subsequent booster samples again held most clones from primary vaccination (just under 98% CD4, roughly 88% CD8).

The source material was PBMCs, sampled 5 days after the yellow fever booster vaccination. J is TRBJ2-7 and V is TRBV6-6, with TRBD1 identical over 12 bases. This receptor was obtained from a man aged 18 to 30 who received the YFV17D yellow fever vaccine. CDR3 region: CASTGTGGATVLYEQYF. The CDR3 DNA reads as TGTGCCAGCACCGGGACAGGGGGCGCAACTGTCCTCTACGAGCAGTACTTC.